The present T cell receptor beta chain was sequenced within a study of shared clonotypes between healthy human individuals (dated by TCRdb to 2020 to 2022). About the investigation overall: A couple of women and three men aged 18 to 49 years were included in the cohort. Per donor, leukapheresis produced somewhere between about 0.8 and 9.5 billion PBMCs. To increase sequencing depth and limit assay-specific biases, different laboratories used diverse techniques to prepare libraries and sequence TCR repertoires. For each donor, CD4 naive and CD4 memory were each given three plates, CD8 naive was given two plates, and CD8 memory was given one plate. To estimate repertoire size and how much clonotype sharing occurs between individuals, the study deeply sequenced the blood TCR repertoires of five healthy adults.

On this clone: The antigen it binds to is not known. No much larger clone exists at a distance of one base, and base qualities are not known.

Using the deep immunoSEQ assay, multiplex PCR amplified TCR CDR3 regions from genomic DNA. Extracted genomic DNA from each cell subset was spread evenly across all wells of several immunoSEQ 96-well plates, with each plate serving as a replicate. Each replicate PCR for sorted subsets received roughly 0.2 ug genomic DNA, equal to 30,000 or so T cell genomes. Purified libraries were quantified with a Qubit 3.0 fluorometer, sized on a Bioanalyzer 2100, and re-quantified with the KAPA Library Quantification kit. A separate single-read 150-cycle Illumina NextSeq 550 flow cell was used to sequence each immunoSEQ 96-well plate. The source study handled its data this way. Because only junctional sequences without quality scores were contained in the immunoSEQ output, filtering matching that applied to full-length reads could not be performed. To assign V/J genes and CDR3, sequences were annotated against IMGT germline references using PyIR, a Python wrapper for IgBLAST v1.9. Reads were filtered out if the reads had weak V/J assignments (E-value above 1e-6), no CDR3, stop codons, out-of-frame junctions, or ambiguous translated residues. A V3J clonotype was defined by an identical inferred V gene, J gene, and CDR3 amino acid sequence. Percentage overlap between repertoires was calculated by dividing the number of shared unique clonotypes by the size of the smaller repertoire. Three approaches were used to assess repertoire richness: RTK rarefaction, the Chao1 estimator, and Recon v2.1 estimates of unobserved clonotypes. For all TCRbeta clonotypes obtained by the gDNA method from several donors, generation probabilities were computed with OLGA. This immuneACCESS table, as held by TCRdb, lists in-frame sequences with V and J called but not all clones. Of the missing ones, under half trace to an unresolved V gene in checked studies; the others have no known cause. The DNA was the basis for D and trimming; V, J and clone size are from that table. The sample includes about 2.4 million clones, with more than 85% observed a single time. Of the sample, around 0.4% is held by the ten largest clones.

Here is what the overall study found, with its caveats: Higher generation probabilities were observed for clonotypes shared by all four sorted-subset donors than for non-shared clonotypes. Pairwise subsampling indicated that sequencing depth was expected to affect the degree of clonotype sharing among donors. Naive subsets generally had larger estimated clonotype richness than memory subsets. Approximately 5% of naive CD4, roughly 3.5% of naive CD8, around 2.3% of memory CD4, and about 0.4% of memory CD8 clonotypes were shared across several donors. Sampling was limited to blood, and TCR repertoires in tissue likely differ from TCR repertoires in blood. The genetic and exposure-history diversity represented was limited by the small number of donors. Even with the large sequencing depth, rarefaction of the sorted-subset datasets indicated that sequencing was incomplete.

Looking up the germline V gene (reference sequence) yields CDR1 SGHNT and CDR2 YYREEE. Trimming at the junction amounts to 0 bases on V and 8 bases on J, and the germline ends lie 11 bases apart. Inclusive of the bounding cysteine and phenylalanine, the CDR3 is 13 residues long. The kept DNA is CDR3 alone, 39 bases in frame from the first base. The donors were healthy, HIV-negative adults who had no recently reported acute infections or vaccinations. Every donor was a Caucasian adult living in Nashville, Tennessee, USA. Magnetic negative selection was used to enrich CD4+ T cells, after which naive cells were positively selected on CD45RA and the negative fraction became the memory subset. After blood collection by leukapheresis, PBMCs were isolated using Ficoll-Histopaque density gradient centrifugation and then cryopreserved in the vapor phase of liquid nitrogen. Analytical flow cytometry was used to check the purity and quantity of every magnetically sorted T cell population. From each sorted fraction, genomic DNA was isolated and quantified by UV absorbance on a Nanodrop 2000c.

Recombination linked TRBV5-4 to TRBJ1-2; TRBD1 might be the D gene, on 5 matching bases. Sequencing input: naive CD4+ T cells from PBMCs. In light of the paper, this sample's cell subset or site label describes: CD45RA+ positively selected. The receptor was derived from a man aged 18 to 29 in good health. Some clones in this sample may be carry-over from other donors' samples. The CDR3: CASSLVYGDGYTF. The sequenced DNA: TGTGCCAGCAGCTTGGTATACGGGGACGGCTACACCTTC.